Below, one T cell receptor (beta chain) is given with its context. This entry is derived from a study of blood T cell repertoires in COVID-19. Study overall: The origin of the acute and convalescent COVID-19 samples was the United States, Italy and Spain. T cells, B-cell-depleted T cells, or PBMCs supplied cDNA or gDNA.

Here immunoSEQ multiplex PCR was the method, and the copy in TCRdb shows in-frame clones only, minus some. Here the sample spans 250,000 to 300,000 clones, over 75% being singletons. V dropped 8 bases and J dropped 0 bases, with 13 bases sitting between them. The CDR3 extends over 13 amino acids. CDR1 is SQVTM and CDR2 is ANQGSEA in the germline V gene. The source of this sequence is a woman aged 30 to 39 with acute or convalescent COVID-19. This chain joins TRBV29-1 and TRBJ1-1; D may be TRBD1 (5 bases). The sample taken for sequencing was peripheral blood. The CDR3 is CSSRTDMNTEAFF. DNA of the CDR3: TGCAGCTCCCGGACGGACATGAACACTGAAGCTTTCTTT. Full variable domain (rest looked up from reference TRBV29-1 and TRBJ1-1): SAVISQKPSRDICQRGTSLTIQCQVDSQVTMMFWYRQQPGQSLTLIATANQGSEATYESGFVIDKFPISRPNLTFSTLTVSNMSPEDSSIYLCSSRTDMNTEAFFGQGTRLTVV.